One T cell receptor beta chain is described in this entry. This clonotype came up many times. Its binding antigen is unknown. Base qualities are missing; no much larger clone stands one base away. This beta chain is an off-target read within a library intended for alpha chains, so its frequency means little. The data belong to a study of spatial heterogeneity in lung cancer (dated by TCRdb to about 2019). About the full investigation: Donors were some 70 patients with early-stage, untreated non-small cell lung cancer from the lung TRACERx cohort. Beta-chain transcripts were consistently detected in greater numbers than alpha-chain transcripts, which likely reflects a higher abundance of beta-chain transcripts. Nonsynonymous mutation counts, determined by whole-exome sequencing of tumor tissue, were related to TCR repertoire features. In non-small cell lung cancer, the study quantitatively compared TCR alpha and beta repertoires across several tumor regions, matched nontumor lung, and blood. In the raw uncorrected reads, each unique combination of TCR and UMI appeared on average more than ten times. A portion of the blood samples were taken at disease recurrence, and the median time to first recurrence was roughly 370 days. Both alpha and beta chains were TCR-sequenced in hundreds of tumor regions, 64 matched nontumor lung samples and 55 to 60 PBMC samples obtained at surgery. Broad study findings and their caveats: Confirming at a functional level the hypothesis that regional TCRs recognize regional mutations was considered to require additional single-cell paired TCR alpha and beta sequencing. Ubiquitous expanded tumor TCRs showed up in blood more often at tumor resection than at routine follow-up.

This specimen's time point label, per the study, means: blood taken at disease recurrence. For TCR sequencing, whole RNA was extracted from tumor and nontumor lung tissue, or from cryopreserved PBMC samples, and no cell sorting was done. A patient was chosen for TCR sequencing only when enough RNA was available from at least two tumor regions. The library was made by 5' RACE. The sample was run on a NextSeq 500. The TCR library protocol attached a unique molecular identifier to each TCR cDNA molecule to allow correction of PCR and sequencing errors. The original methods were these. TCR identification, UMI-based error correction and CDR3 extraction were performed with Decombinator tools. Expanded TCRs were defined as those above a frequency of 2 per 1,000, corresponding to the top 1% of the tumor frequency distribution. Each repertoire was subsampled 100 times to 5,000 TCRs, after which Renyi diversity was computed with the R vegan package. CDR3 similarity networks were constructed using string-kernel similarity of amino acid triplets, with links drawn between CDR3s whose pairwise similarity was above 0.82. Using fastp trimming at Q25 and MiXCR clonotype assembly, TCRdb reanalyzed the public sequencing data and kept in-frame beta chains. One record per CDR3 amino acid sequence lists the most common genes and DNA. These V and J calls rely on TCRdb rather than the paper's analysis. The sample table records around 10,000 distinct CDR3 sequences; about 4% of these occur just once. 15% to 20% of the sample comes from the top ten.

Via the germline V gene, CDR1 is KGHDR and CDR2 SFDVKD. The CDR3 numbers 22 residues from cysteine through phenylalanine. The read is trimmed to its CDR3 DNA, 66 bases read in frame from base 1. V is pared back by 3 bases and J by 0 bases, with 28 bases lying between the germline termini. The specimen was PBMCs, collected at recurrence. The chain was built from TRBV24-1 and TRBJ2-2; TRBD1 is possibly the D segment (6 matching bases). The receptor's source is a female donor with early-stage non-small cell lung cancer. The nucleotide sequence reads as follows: TGTGCCACCAGTGATCTGGGGGCCCCCGCCCGCCCGGGGCGGCCGAACACCGGGGAGCTGTTTTTT. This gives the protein CATSDLGAPARPGRPNTGELFF.